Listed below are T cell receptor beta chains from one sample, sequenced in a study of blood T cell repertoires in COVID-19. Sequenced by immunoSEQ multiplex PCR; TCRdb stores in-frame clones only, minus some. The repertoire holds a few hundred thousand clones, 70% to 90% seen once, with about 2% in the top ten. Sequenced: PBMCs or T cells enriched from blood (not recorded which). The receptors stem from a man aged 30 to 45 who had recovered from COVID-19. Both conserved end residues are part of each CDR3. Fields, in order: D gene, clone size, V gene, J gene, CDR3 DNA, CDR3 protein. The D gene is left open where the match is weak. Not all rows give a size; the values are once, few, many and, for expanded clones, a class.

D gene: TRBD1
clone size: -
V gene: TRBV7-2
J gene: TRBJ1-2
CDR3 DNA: TGTGCCAGCAGCTTAGACAGGGGACCCTATGGCTACACCTTC
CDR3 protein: CASSLDRGPYGYTF

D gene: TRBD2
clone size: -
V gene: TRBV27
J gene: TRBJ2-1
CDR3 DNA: TGTGCCAGCAGTTTATCGATCGCGGGGGGGCTCTACAATGAGCAGTTCTTC
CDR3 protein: CASSLSIAGGLYNEQFF

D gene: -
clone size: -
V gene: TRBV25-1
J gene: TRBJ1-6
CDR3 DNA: TGTGCCAGCAGTGAATACGGGAATTCACCCCTCCACTTT
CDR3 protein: CASSEYGNSPLHF

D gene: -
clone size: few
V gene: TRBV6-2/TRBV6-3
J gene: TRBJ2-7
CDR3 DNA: TGTGCCAGCAGTGAGGAACAGGGTTTGGCTCGTTACGAGCAGTACTTC
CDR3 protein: CASSEEQGLARYEQYF

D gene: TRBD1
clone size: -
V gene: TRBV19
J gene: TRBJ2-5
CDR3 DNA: TGTGCCAGTAGTACAGGGACAGCGCAAAAGTTCGGGACCCAGTACTTC
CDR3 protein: CASSTGTAQKFGTQYF

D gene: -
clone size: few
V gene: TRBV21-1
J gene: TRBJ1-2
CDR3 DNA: TGTGCCAGCAGCAAAGTTCCAGGGAACTATGGCTACACCTTC
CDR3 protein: CASSKVPGNYGYTF

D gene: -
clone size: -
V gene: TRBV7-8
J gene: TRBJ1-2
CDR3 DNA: TGTGCCAGCAGCTCCTCCTCAGGGATCTCTGGCTACACCTTC
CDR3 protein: CASSSSSGISGYTF

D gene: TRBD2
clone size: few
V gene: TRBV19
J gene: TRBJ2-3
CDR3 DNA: TGTGCCAGTAGTCTCAGGACTAGCGGGGCCTCAGATACGCAGTATTTT
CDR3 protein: CASSLRTSGASDTQYF

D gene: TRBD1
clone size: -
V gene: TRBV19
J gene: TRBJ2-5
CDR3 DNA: TGTGCCAGTAGTATAGACGGGACAGACCGGATGGAGACCCAGTACTTC
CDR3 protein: CASSIDGTDRMETQYF

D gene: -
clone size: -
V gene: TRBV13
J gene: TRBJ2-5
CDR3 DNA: TGTGCCAGCAGCTTGTTCGGTCGGGAGACCCAGTACTTC
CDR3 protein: CASSLFGRETQYF

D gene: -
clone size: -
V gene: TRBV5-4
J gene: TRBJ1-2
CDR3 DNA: TGTGCCAGCAGTTCGGGCGGGGTGTATGGCTACACCTTC
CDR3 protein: CASSSGGVYGYTF

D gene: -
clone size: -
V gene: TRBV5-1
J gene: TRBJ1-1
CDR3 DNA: TGCGCCAGCTCAACATCCCTAGACAGCTCTGAAGCTTTCTTT
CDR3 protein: CASSTSLDSSEAFF

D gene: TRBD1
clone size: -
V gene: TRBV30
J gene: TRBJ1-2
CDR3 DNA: TGTGCCTGGAGAAGGGACAGGGTCTATGGCTACACCTTC
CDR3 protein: CAWRRDRVYGYTF

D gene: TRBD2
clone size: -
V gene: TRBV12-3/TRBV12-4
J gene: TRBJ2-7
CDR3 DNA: TGTGCCAGCAGTCCCCGGGAGGGGAGGGAGCAGTACTTC
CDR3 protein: CASSPREGREQYF

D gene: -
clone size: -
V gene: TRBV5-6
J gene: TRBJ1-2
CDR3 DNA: TGTGCCAGCAGCTTGCAGGGTTCTAACTATGGCTACACCTTC
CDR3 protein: CASSLQGSNYGYTF

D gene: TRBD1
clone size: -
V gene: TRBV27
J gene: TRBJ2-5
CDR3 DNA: TGTGCCAGCAGTTTATCTTACAGGGGGGCAGGGGAGACCCAGTACTTC
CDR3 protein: CASSLSYRGAGETQYF

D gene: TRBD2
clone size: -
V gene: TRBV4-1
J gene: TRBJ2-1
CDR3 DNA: TGCGCCAGCAGCCAAGTCATTGGGCGGGGGGGGACCCTCTACAATGAGCAGTTCTTC
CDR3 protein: CASSQVIGRGGTLYNEQFF

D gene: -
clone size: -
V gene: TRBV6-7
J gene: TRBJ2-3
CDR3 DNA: TGTGCCAGCACCCATCCCATTAGAGATACGCAGTATTTT
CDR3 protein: CASTHPIRDTQYF

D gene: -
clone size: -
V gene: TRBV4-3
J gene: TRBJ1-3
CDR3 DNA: TGCGCCAGCAGCCAAGATCGGGGGATCTCTGGAAACACCATATATTTT
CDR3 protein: CASSQDRGISGNTIYF

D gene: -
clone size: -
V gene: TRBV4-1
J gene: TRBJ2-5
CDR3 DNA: TGCGCCAGCAGCCTAACGGGAACCTATCAAGAGACCCAGTACTTC
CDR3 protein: CASSLTGTYQETQYF

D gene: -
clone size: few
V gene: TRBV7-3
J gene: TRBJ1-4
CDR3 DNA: TGTGCCAGCAGCTTACGTTTGAGCCTGAGGGGGTACGGAGATGAAAAACTGTTTTTT
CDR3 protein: CASSLRLSLRGYGDEKLFF

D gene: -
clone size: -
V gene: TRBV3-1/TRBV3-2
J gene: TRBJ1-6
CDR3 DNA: TGTGCCAGCAGCCAAGATCGCGGACAGTCTTCACCCCTCCACTTT
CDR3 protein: CASSQDRGQSSPLHF

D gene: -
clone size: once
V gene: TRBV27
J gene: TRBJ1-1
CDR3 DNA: TGTGCCAGCAGTTTACGGGAGGCGAACACTGAAGCTTTCTTT
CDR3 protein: CASSLREANTEAFF